A single sample is the source of the 31 T cell receptor beta chains below, sequenced in a study of T cell repertoires in cytomegalovirus infection. The antigens these receptors bind are not known. TCRdb reprocessed the reads via MiXCR and lists one record per CDR3 protein. The sample contains some 700,000 distinct CDR3 sequences, about 30% of which appear only once. The sequences come from cultured PBMCs, collected from culture after CMV antigen stimulation. The receptor source for this set is a human donor in good health (CMV status not recorded). Some clones in this sample may be carry-over from other donors' samples.

The gene calls are TRBV10-2 and TRBJ2-4, with a tentative D call TRBD1 (6 bases). CDR3 length: 15 residues. Trimming cost V 4 bases and J 3 bases, with 13 bases left between them. CDR1 is WSHSY, CDR2 SAAADI, per germline. The CDR3 region is CASSVTGFGKNIQYF. The CDR3, as DNA: TGCGCCAGCAGTGTTACAGGGTTCGGCAAAAACATTCAGTACTTC.

The chain combines TRBV10-2 with TRBJ2-7, with 9 bases identical to TRBD2. This CDR3 is built from 16 residues. Germline assignment: CDR1 WSHSY and CDR2 SAAADI. V trimming: 8 bases; J trimming: 6 bases; junction bases outside the gene matches: 17. The CDR3 sequence: CASGGGGPGLAFEQYF. In DNA, the CDR3 is TGCGCCAGCGGGGGGGGCGGCCCGGGACTAGCTTTCGAGCAGTACTTC.

The chain joins TRBV5-6 to TRBJ2-7; 10 nucleotides match TRBD2. Germline V CDR1 and CDR2: SGHDT, YYEEEE. The CDR3 totals 16 residues. V was clipped by 4 bases and J by 2 bases; unmatched bases: 9. The CDR3: CASSGGAGGTTYEQYF. The DNA for the CDR3 is TGTGCCAGCAGCGGCGGAGCGGGAGGGACAACCTACGAGCAGTACTTC.

This clonotype is a singleton in its sample. The V gene is TRBV28, the J gene TRBJ1-1; TRBD1 is a possible D gene (6 bases). The CDR3 sequence is 14 residues long. The V gene lost 10 bases and the J gene lost 1 base, with 16 bases spanning the gap. Germline V gives CDR1 MDHEN, CDR2 SYDVKM. CDR3: CATWVGARNTEAFF. CDR3 in DNA: TGTGCCACCTGGGTGGGGGCGCGGAACACTGAAGCTTTCTTT.

The sample holds a few counts of this clonotype. The CDR3 reads CASSIEGGPYEQYF. CDR3 sequence (DNA): TGTGCCAGCAGTATTGAGGGGGGTCCCTACGAGCAGTACTTC. This chain joins TRBV7-2 and TRBJ2-7; D is tentatively TRBD1 or TRBD2 (6 bases each). The germline V gene encodes CDR1 SGHTA and CDR2 FQGNSA. The CDR3 is 14 amino acids. The V and J ends lost 6 bases and 2 bases respectively, with 14 bases between them.

This clonotype showed up just a few times. The chain combines TRBV10-3 with TRBJ2-2; 9 nucleotides match TRBD2. The CDR3 runs to 14 residues. V was clipped by 2 bases and J by 7 bases; unmatched bases: 2. CDR1 and CDR2 (germline): ENHRY, SYGVKD. CDR3 region: CAISERTSVGELFF. In DNA, the CDR3 is TGTGCCATCAGTGAGAGGACTAGCGTCGGGGAGCTGTTTTTT.

The chain carries TRBV12-3 or TRBV12-4 and TRBJ2-7; 9 nucleotides align to TRBD1. The CDR3 runs to 14 residues. The ends lost 6 bases at V and 5 bases at J; junction bases unmatched: 8. CDR3 amino acids: CASSPEDRGHEQYF. The CDR3 DNA reads TGTGCCAGCAGCCCTGAGGACAGGGGACACGAGCAGTACTTC.

V is TRBV7-4 and J is TRBJ1-2; D is ambiguous. The ends were cut back, 8 bases at V and 6 bases at J, with 10 bases in the middle. This CDR3 is 11 amino acids long. CDR1 and CDR2 from the germline V gene are SGHVT and SQSDAQ. The CDR3 loop is CASRRKNGYTF. CDR3 DNA: TGTGCCAGCCGGCGGAAAAATGGCTACACCTTC. Full variable domain (remainder filled in from reference TRBV7-4 and TRBJ1-2): GAGVSQSPRYKVAKRGRDVALRCDSISGHVTLYWYRQTLGQGSEVLTYSQSDAQRDKSGRPSGRFSAERPERSVSTLKIQRTEQGDSAVYLCASRRKNGYTFGSGTRLTVV.

This clonotype has a count of ten or more. The rearrangement links TRBV7-2 to TRBJ2-5; tentatively, D is TRBD1 (5 bases). Germline CDR1 and CDR2: SGHTA and FQGNSA. The CDR3 sequence is 13 residues long. With 2 bases removed from V and 4 bases from J, the gap between germline ends came to 8 bases. The CDR3 coding sequence is TGTGCCAGCAGCTTAAGGGGTCTAGAGACCCAGTACTTC. It codes for CASSLRGLETQYF.

This clonotype occurred a few times. V gene TRBV4-3 combines with J gene TRBJ2-1, with 9 bases that match TRBD2. CDR3 length: 17 residues. CDR1 LGHNA and CDR2 YSLEER come from the germline V gene. J lost 4 bases, V lost 1 base, and 8 bases had no gene match. CDR3 sequence reads: CASSQGVRLAGYNEQFF. The CDR3 bases are TGCGCCAGCAGCCAAGGTGTGAGGCTAGCGGGGTACAATGAGCAGTTCTTC.

This clonotype occurred a few times. The J gene is TRBJ1-6, the V gene TRBV7-6; 10 bases fit TRBD1. This CDR3 has 16 residues. Germline-derived CDR1 and CDR2 are SGHVS and FNYEAQ. J was trimmed by 7 bases and V by 3 bases; bases with no gene match: 6. CDR3 in DNA: TGTGCCAGCAGCTTGGGGACAGGGGTGCGGAATTCACCCCTCCACTTT. It yields the protein CASSLGTGVRNSPLHF. The variable domain in full, with the rest retrieved from reference TRBV7-6 and TRBJ1-6, is GAGVSQSPRYKVTKRGQDVALRCDPISGHVSLYWYRQALGQGPEFLTYFNYEAQQDKSGLPNDRFSAERPEGSISTLTIQRTEQRDSAMYRCASSLGTGVRNSPLHFGNGTRLTVT.

V and J are TRBV7-4 and TRBJ1-5; D possibly corresponds to TRBD1 (6 bases). Germline assignment: CDR1 SGHVT and CDR2 SQSDAQ. Trimming left V 4 bases short and J 0 bases short, with 13 bases between. The CDR3 has 16 amino acids. The CDR3 DNA sequence: TGTGCCAGCAGCTCCGCGCGGGGGCATAGCAATCAGCCCCAGCATTTT. It is translated as CASSSARGHSNQPQHF.

This clonotype showed up just a few times. The chain uses TRBV19 and TRBJ1-1; 8 bases fit TRBD1. Germline trimming cut 6 bases from V and 3 bases from J; bases unmatched to any gene: 6. This CDR3 region has 14 residues. Germline CDR1 and CDR2: LNHDA and SQIVND (reference sequence). Here the CDR3 DNA reads TGTGCCAGTAGCTACAGGGGGGGCGACACTGAAGCTTTCTTT. Translated: CASSYRGGDTEAFF.

This clonotype was picked up many times. DNA for the CDR3: TGTGCCAGCAGCCCGACTAGCGGGGGGGCCGGAGATACGCAGTATTTT. This gives the protein CASSPTSGGAGDTQYF. The chain couples TRBV7-2 to TRBJ2-3, with 14 positions matching TRBD2. CDR1 is SGHTA, CDR2 FQGNSA, per germline. The CDR3 sequence is 16 residues long. With 5 bases clipped from V and 5 bases from J, the junction kept 6 bases outside the gene matches.

This clonotype occurred a few times. The chain carries TRBV7-2 and TRBJ2-2; maybe TRBD2 (6 bases). Germline loops: CDR1 SGHTA, CDR2 FQGNSA. Trimming removed 5 bases from V and 7 bases from J, with 14 bases in between. The CDR3 is 14 residues long. CDR3: CASSQGGAVGELFF. CDR3 bases: TGTGCCAGCAGCCAGGGCGGGGCGGTCGGGGAGCTGTTTTTT.

This clonotype was counted ten times or more. V gene TRBV7-2 combines with J gene TRBJ1-4; D not resolved. Germline CDR1 SGHTA, CDR2 FQGNSA. Between the trimmed V and J ends, which lost 8 bases and 0 bases, there was a span of 1 base. The CDR3 has 11 amino acids. CDR3 sequence reads: CASATNEKLFF. DNA for the CDR3: TGTGCCAGCGCAACTAATGAAAAACTGTTTTTT.

The chain links TRBV20-1 to TRBJ2-3; a weak D match, TRBD1 (5 bases). V shed 6 bases and J shed 1 base, with 11 bases lying between them. The CDR3 has 13 residues. Germline lookup yields CDR1 DFQATT and CDR2 SNEGSKA (reference sequence). The CDR3 sequence is CSAHTTGTDTQYF. CDR3 nucleotide sequence: TGCAGTGCCCACACGACAGGCACAGATACGCAGTATTTT.

The rearrangement uses TRBV6-1 and TRBJ2-7; TRBD2 is a possible D gene (5 bases). Per the germline V gene, CDR1 is MNHNS and CDR2 is SASEGT. The CDR3 has 15 amino acids. V shed 7 bases and J shed 1 base, with 17 bases lying between them. CDR3 in amino acids: CASNPAGMGSYEQYF. As DNA, the CDR3 is TGTGCCAGCAACCCGGCCGGGATGGGTTCCTACGAGCAGTACTTC.

V is TRBV28 and J is TRBJ1-4; a possible D gene is TRBD1 (6 bases). This CDR3 contains 15 residues. Between the trimmed V and J ends, which lost 5 bases and 11 bases, there was a span of 21 bases. Germline lookup yields CDR1 MDHEN and CDR2 SYDVKM. CDR3 region: CASSTTGQTWRKLFF. CDR3 sequence (DNA): TGTGCCAGCAGTACTACTGGACAGACGTGGCGGAAACTGTTTTTT.

The chain joins TRBV20-1 to TRBJ1-6, with no clear D. V was cut by 6 bases and J by 7 bases, with 10 bases left in between. Germline V lookup: CDR1 DFQATT, CDR2 SNEGSKA (reference sequence). The CDR3 is 12 amino acids. The CDR3 DNA reads TGCAGTGCCCCCCCCCCCAATTCACCCCTCCACTTT. It yields the protein CSAPPPNSPLHF.

The CDR3 sequence is CASSLEADNYGYTF. For the CDR3, the DNA is TGTGCCAGCAGTTTAGAGGCGGACAACTATGGCTACACCTTC. The chain carries TRBV12-3 or TRBV12-4 and TRBJ1-2, with no clear D. The CDR3 loop spans 14 amino acids. Trimming took 1 base from V and 2 from J, leaving 8 bases between them.

The genes are TRBV5-4 and TRBJ2-1; 9 bases align to TRBD2. With 4 bases clipped from V and 2 bases from J, the junction kept 10 bases outside the gene matches. Germline V gene sequence: CDR1 SGHNT, CDR2 YYREEE (reference sequence). The CDR3 is 17 amino acids. CDR3 sequence: CASSKSASGTAYNEQFF. The CDR3 bases are TGTGCCAGCAGCAAGAGCGCTAGCGGGACAGCCTACAATGAGCAGTTCTTC.

This clonotype has only a few counts. The chain couples TRBV12-5 to TRBJ2-5; unclear D gene. The germline V and J ends were trimmed by 3 bases and 5 bases, with 7 bases remaining between them. The CDR3 is made up of 12 amino acids. The germline V gene encodes CDR1 LGHNT and CDR2 FRNRAP. In nucleotides, the CDR3 is TGTGCTAGTGGTTTCATAGTGGAGACCCAGTACTTC. The encoded protein is CASGFIVETQYF.

This clonotype was seen many times. V gene TRBV7-2 combines with J gene TRBJ2-4; 15 nucleotides line up with TRBD2. CDR1 is SGHTA and CDR2 is FQGNSA in the germline V gene. The CDR3 has 16 residues. The V segment lost 5 bases and the J segment 12 bases; nucleotides outside the gene matches: 11. The CDR3 region is CASSQTPGLAGGSQYF. Written as DNA, the CDR3 is TGTGCCAGCAGCCAAACGCCGGGACTAGCGGGGGGATCTCAGTACTTC.

This chain links TRBV7-2 with TRBJ2-2; 8 positions match TRBD1. The trim removed 5 bases at V and 1 base at J, leaving 3 bases unmatched. This CDR3 is 15 amino acids long. Germline V lookup: CDR1 SGHTA, CDR2 FQGNSA. The CDR3 loop reads CASSRTGMNTGELFF. CDR3 bases: TGTGCCAGCAGCCGGACAGGGATGAACACCGGGGAGCTGTTTTTT. Full variable domain (missing parts from reference TRBV7-2 and TRBJ2-2): GAGVSQSPSNKVTEKGKDVELRCDPISGHTALYWYRQSLGQGLEFLIYFQGNSAPDKSGLPSDRFSAERTGGSVSTLTIQRTQQEDSAVYLCASSRTGMNTGELFFGEGSRLTVL.

This clonotype has only a few counts. This chain joins TRBV7-2 and TRBJ2-5, with D hard to call. CDR3 length: 12 residues. CDR1 SGHTA and CDR2 FQGNSA come from the germline V gene. Trimming shortened V by 10 bases and J by 2 bases, and 11 bases separated the two germline ends. This CDR3 reads CATRRTQETQYF. The DNA of the CDR3 is TGTGCCACCCGGAGAACGCAAGAGACCCAGTACTTC.

This clonotype appeared a few times. The chain recombines TRBV5-5 with TRBJ1-5; D ambiguous. CDR1 SGHKS and CDR2 YYEKEE come from the germline V gene (reference sequence). The CDR3 contains 16 residues. The V and J ends lost 1 base and 4 bases respectively, with 15 bases between them. CDR3 DNA sequence: TGTGCCAGCAGCTTGAGACCGGACGCGTCTAATCAGCCCCAGCATTTT. This translates into CASSLRPDASNQPQHF.

This rearrangement joins TRBV12-3 or TRBV12-4 to TRBJ2-1; 14 nucleotides agree with TRBD2. The CDR3 extends over 15 amino acids. Losses at the gene ends were 5 bases for V and 10 bases for J; bases not matched to a gene: 7. Here the CDR3 DNA reads TGTGCCAGCAGTCAAGGACTAGCGGGAGGCCTCGAGCAGTTCTTC. Translation gives CASSQGLAGGLEQFF.

The chain joins TRBV20-1 to TRBJ2-1, with 9 positions matching TRBD2. The CDR3 is 12 amino acids. From germline, CDR1 is DFQATT and CDR2 SNEGSKA (reference sequence). Trimming removed 8 bases from V and 7 bases from J; junction bases left unmatched: 6. As DNA, the CDR3 is TGCAGTCCCTGGACTAGCGAGAATGAGCAGTTCTTC. This gives the protein CSPWTSENEQFF.

Ten or more counts support this clonotype. CDR3 DNA: TGTGCCAGCAGCTTAGTAGGGGGGGGACAAGAGACCCAGTACTTC. It codes for CASSLVGGGQETQYF. This chain connects TRBV7-2 to TRBJ2-5; a possible D gene is TRBD2 (7 bases). Germline V CDR1 and CDR2: SGHTA, FQGNSA. The CDR3 has 15 residues. V shed 1 base and J shed 2 bases, with 11 bases lying between them. Full variable domain (remainder filled in from reference TRBV7-2 and TRBJ2-5): GAGVSQSPSNKVTEKGKDVELRCDPISGHTALYWYRQSLGQGLEFLIYFQGNSAPDKSGLPSDRFSAERTGGSVSTLTIQRTQQEDSAVYLCASSLVGGGQETQYFGPGTRLLVL.

The chain uses TRBV20-1 and TRBJ1-1; tentatively, D is TRBD1 (6 bases). This CDR3 is built from 12 residues. Trimming stripped 7 bases from V and 7 bases from J, with 16 bases between. Germline V CDR1 and CDR2: DFQATT, SNEGSKA (reference sequence). For the CDR3, the DNA is TGCAGTGTCCAGGGGCGTCGGGGTGAAGCTTTCTTT. Translating it yields CSVQGRRGEAFF.